This entry describes one TCR beta chain. The data were taken from a study of blood T cell repertoires in COVID-19. Produced via immunoSEQ multiplex PCR; TCRdb's table is partial and in-frame only. The sample carries some 190,000 clones, approximately 83% recorded once. Germline V gene sequence: CDR1 SGHTA, CDR2 FQGNSA. The ends were cut back, 5 bases at V and 4 bases at J, with 19 bases in the middle. The CDR3 is 16 amino acids. Sequenced material: peripheral blood. This clonotype was obtained from a man aged 55 to 70 with acute or convalescent COVID-19. The V gene is TRBV7-2, the J gene TRBJ2-3; D perhaps matches TRBD1 (6 bases). Written as DNA, the CDR3 is TGTGCCAGCAGCGCGAACAGGGTTGGGAGCGCAGATACGCAGTATTTT. Encoded protein: CASSANRVGSADTQYF.